This T cell receptor beta chain stems from a study of blood T cell repertoires in COVID-19. The V gene lost 4 bases and the J gene lost 5 bases, with 14 bases spanning the gap. This CDR3 spans 14 amino acids. Germline CDR1 reads SEHNR; CDR2 reads FQNEAQ (reference sequence). The protocol was immunoSEQ multiplex PCR, while the TCRdb copy is restricted to in-frame clones and leaves out a portion. The top ten clones hold 0.95% to 1.5% of a sample with 130,000 to 150,000 clones, roughly 90% of them seen once. This TCR derives from a woman in her twenties or thirties with acute COVID-19. The rearrangement uses TRBV7-9 and TRBJ1-2; no firm D call. Sequencing was carried out using PBMCs or T cells enriched from blood (not recorded which). CDR3 residues: CASSSSDTRYGYTF. The CDR3 DNA is TGTGCCAGCAGCTCGTCCGACACACGTTATGGCTACACCTTC.